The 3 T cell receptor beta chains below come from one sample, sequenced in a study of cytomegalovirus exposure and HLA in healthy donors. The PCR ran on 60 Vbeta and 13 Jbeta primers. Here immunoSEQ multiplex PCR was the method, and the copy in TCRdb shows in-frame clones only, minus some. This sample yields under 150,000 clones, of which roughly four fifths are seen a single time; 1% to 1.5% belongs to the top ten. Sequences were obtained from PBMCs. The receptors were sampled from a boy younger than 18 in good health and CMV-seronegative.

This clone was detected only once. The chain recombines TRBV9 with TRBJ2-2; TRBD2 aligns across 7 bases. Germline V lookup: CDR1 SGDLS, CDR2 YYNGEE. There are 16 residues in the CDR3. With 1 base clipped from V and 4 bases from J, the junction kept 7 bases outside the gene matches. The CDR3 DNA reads TGTGCCAGCAGCGTAAATAGCGGGCTGGGCACCGGGGAGCTGTTTTTT. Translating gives CASSVNSGLGTGELFF.

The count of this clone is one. Here the CDR3 DNA reads TGTGCCTGGAACGCCGGGACAGGGGGCAGGTATACGCAGTATTTT. This sequence encodes CAWNAGTGGRYTQYF. The chain carries TRBV30 and TRBJ2-3; 12 bases fit TRBD1. Germline V gene sequence: CDR1 GTSNPN, CDR2 SVGIG (reference sequence). CDR3 length: 15 amino acids. Trimming at V came to 4 bases and at J to 7 bases, leaving 9 bases not matched to a gene.

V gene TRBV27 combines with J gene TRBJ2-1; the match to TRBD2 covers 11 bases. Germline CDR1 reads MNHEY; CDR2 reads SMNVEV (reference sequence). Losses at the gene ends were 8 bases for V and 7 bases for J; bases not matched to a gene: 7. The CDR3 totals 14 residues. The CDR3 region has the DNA TGTGCCAGCCAAGTGGGACTAGCGGTGAATGAGCAGTTCTTC. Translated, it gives CASQVGLAVNEQFF.